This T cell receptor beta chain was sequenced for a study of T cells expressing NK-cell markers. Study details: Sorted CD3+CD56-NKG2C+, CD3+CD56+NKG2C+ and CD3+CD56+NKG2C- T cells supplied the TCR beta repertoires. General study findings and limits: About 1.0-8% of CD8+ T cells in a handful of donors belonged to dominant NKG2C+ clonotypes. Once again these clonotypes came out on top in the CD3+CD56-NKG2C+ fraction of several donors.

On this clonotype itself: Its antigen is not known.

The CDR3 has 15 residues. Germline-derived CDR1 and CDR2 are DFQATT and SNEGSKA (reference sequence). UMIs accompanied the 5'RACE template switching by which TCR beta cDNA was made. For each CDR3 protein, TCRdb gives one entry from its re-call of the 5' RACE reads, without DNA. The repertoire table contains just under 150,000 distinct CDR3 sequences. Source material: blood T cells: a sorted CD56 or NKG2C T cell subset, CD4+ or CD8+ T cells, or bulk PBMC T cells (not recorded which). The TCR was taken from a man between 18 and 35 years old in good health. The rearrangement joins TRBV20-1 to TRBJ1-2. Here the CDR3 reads CSARDERVGGRGYTF.